The 7 T cell receptor beta chains in this list originate from one sample, sequenced in a study of T cell responses to AZD1222 COVID-19 vaccine. Profiled with immunoSEQ multiplex PCR; TCRdb holds only in-frame clones, not every one. The data contain about 120,000 clones, roughly 90% of them singletons. The source material was peripheral blood, sampled on day 0 of AZD1222 vaccination. The receptors derive from an adult in good health.

V usage is TRBV5-6 and J usage is TRBJ1-5, with TRBD1 matching over 11 bases. The germline V gene encodes CDR1 SGHDT and CDR2 YYEEEE. Unmatched junction bases numbered 4, after V lost 3 bases and J lost 8 bases. The CDR3 totals 14 residues. Written as DNA, the CDR3 is TGTGCCAGCAGCTCTCGGGACAGGGGGAAGCCCCAGCATTTT. It specifies CASSSRDRGKPQHF.

The genes are TRBV30 and TRBJ1-5, with D perhaps matching TRBD1 (6 bases). This CDR3 is built from 19 residues. Germline V gene data show CDR1 as GTSNPN and CDR2 as SVGIG (reference sequence). V was trimmed by 2 bases and J by 0 bases, leaving 23 bases between them. CDR3 sequence (DNA): TGTGCCTGGAGTCGTAGCCCCCGATCAGGGGATTATAGCAATCAGCCCCAGCATTTT. Translation gives CAWSRSPRSGDYSNQPQHF.

This clone was found once. The chain joins TRBV4-1 to TRBJ1-1; D gene uncertain. Trimming took off 0 bases at V and 3 bases at J, with 11 bases between the two ends. From germline, CDR1 is MGHRA and CDR2 YSYEKL. The CDR3 loop spans 15 amino acids. The CDR3 loop is CASSQDTWRYTEAFF. The DNA for the CDR3 is TGCGCCAGCAGCCAAGATACCTGGAGATACACTGAAGCTTTCTTT.

This clone was seen a single time. This chain connects TRBV19 to TRBJ1-2, with D possibly matching TRBD1 (5 bases). Trimming took off 3 bases at V and 6 bases at J, with 8 bases between the two ends. Looked up from germline, CDR1 is LNHDA and CDR2 is SQIVND (reference sequence). The CDR3 consists of 12 residues. CDR3 sequence reads: CASSMAGNGYTF. CDR3 DNA sequence: TGTGCCAGTAGTATGGCAGGGAATGGCTACACCTTC.

This chain uses TRBV10-3 with TRBJ1-3, with 9 bases lining up with TRBD1. There are 16 residues in the CDR3. Germline V lookup: CDR1 ENHRY, CDR2 SYGVKD. V trimming: 6 bases; J trimming: 0 bases; junction bases outside the gene matches: 6. CDR3 protein: CAISETGGYSGNTIYF. The CDR3 DNA sequence: TGTGCCATCAGCGAGACAGGGGGTTACTCTGGAAACACCATATATTTT.

The chain uses TRBV5-6 and TRBJ1-1; D may be TRBD1 (5 bases). Trimming pared 0 bases from V and 7 bases from J, leaving 7 bases between. Germline CDR1 SGHDT, CDR2 YYEEEE. This CDR3 is built from 12 residues. CDR3 sequence reads: CASSLVQGEAFF. The DNA for the CDR3 is TGTGCCAGCAGCTTGGTGCAGGGTGAAGCTTTCTTT. The full variable domain, with the rest looked up from reference TRBV5-6 and TRBJ1-1, is DAGVTQSPTHLIKTRGQQVTLRCSPKSGHDTVSWYQQALGQGPQFIFQYYEEEERQRGNFPDRFSGHQFPNYSSELNVNALLLGDSALYLCASSLVQGEAFFGQGTRLTVV.

This chain joins TRBV27 and TRBJ1-1, with 11 bases aligning to TRBD1. CDR1 MNHEY and CDR2 SMNVEV come from the germline V gene (reference sequence). The CDR3 loop spans 14 amino acids. Trimming removed 7 bases from V and 4 bases from J; junction bases left unmatched: 5. This CDR3 reads CASMPGTGGTEAFF. CDR3 DNA sequence: TGTGCCAGCATGCCTGGGACAGGGGGCACTGAAGCTTTCTTT.